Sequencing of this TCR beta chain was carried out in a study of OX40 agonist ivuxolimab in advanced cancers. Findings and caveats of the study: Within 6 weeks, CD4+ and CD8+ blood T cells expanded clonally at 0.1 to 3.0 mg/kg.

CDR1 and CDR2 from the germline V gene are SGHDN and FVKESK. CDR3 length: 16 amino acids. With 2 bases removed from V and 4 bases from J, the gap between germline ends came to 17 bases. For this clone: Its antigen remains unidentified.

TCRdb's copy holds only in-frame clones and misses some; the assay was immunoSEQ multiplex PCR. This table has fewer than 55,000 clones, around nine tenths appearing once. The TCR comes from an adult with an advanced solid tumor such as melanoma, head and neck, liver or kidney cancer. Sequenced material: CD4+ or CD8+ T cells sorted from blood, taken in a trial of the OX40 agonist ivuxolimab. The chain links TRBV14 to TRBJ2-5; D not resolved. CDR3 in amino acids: CASSQLQTPRIETQYF. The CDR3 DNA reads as TGTGCCAGCAGCCAACTTCAGACCCCGAGGATAGAGACCCAGTACTTC.